This is a list of T cell receptor beta chains from one sample in a study of OX40 agonist ivuxolimab in advanced cancers. Assay: immunoSEQ multiplex PCR; the TCRdb copy retains only in-frame clones and omits some. This sample has more than 90,000 clones, with approximately 80% found just once. The specimen comprised CD4+ or CD8+ T cells sorted from blood, sampled in a trial of the OX40 agonist ivuxolimab. Receptors originate from an adult with an advanced solid tumor such as melanoma, head and neck, liver or kidney cancer. CDR3s include the opening cysteine and the closing phenylalanine or tryptophan. Each record gives: clone size, D gene, V gene, J gene, CDR3 length, CDR3 protein, CDR3 DNA. A D gene is named only where the DNA matches it firmly. Size tells how often a clone was seen (once, few, many) or the class of an expanded clone, and some rows leave it out.

-	-	TRBV30	TRBJ2-7	14	CAWHTGTALGEQYF	TGTGCCTGGCATACCGGGACTGCCCTTGGAGAGCAGTACTTC
-	-	TRBV28	TRBJ2-3	17	CASRASGLTIPTDTQYF	TGTGCCAGCAGAGCTTCAGGGCTAACGATCCCCACAGATACGCAGTATTTT
-	-	TRBV5-1	TRBJ2-3	15	CASTGFGGKKDTQYF	TGCGCCAGCACGGGATTTGGGGGTAAAAAGGATACGCAGTATTTT
-	-	TRBV4-3	TRBJ2-4	17	CASSQDLRTAAGNIQYF	TGCGCCAGCAGCCAGGACCTCAGGACAGCCGCAGGAAACATTCAGTACTTC
-	-	TRBV5-1	TRBJ1-2	14	CASSLGGGNNGYTF	TGCGCCAGCAGCTTGGGTGGGGGTAATAATGGCTACACCTTC
-	TRBD2	TRBV7-6	TRBJ2-2	15	CASSSSGGGDGELFF	TGTGCCAGCAGCTCTAGCGGGGGGGGCGACGGGGAGCTGTTTTTT
-	-	TRBV20-1	TRBJ2-5	11	CSAQFQETQYF	TGCAGTGCCCAATTCCAAGAGACCCAGTACTTC
few	-	TRBV5-6	TRBJ2-5	15	CASSLGRGRGETQYF	TGTGCCAGCAGCTTGGGTCGAGGGAGAGGTGAGACCCAGTACTTC
-	-	TRBV28	TRBJ2-5	13	CASSGPPQETQYF	TGTGCCAGCAGTGGGCCCCCTCAGGAGACCCAGTACTTC
-	-	TRBV18	TRBJ2-7	14	CASSLIDTQNEQYF	TGTGCCAGCTCACTTATTGATACTCAAAACGAGCAGTACTTC
-	-	TRBV4-2	TRBJ1-6	15	CASSQRPEPRSPLHF	TGTGCCAGCAGCCAGAGACCGGAGCCAAGATCACCCCTCCACTTT
once	TRBD2	TRBV5-1	TRBJ2-3	17	CASSLGLAGAGADTQYF	TGCGCCAGCAGCTTGGGACTAGCGGGAGCGGGAGCAGATACGCAGTATTTT
few	-	TRBV6-1	TRBJ1-5	11	CASSESRPQHF	TGTGCCAGCAGTGAAAGTAGGCCCCAGCATTTT
few	TRBD1	TRBV5-6	TRBJ1-1	12	CASRQGARGAFF	TGTGCCAGCAGGCAGGGGGCGCGAGGAGCTTTCTTT
-	-	TRBV6-5	TRBJ2-3	14	CASSYKAGPDTQYF	TGTGCCAGCAGTTACAAGGCAGGTCCAGATACGCAGTATTTT
-	-	TRBV2	TRBJ2-7	13	CASSESQPSIPYF	TGTGCCAGCAGTGAAAGTCAGCCGAGCATACCGTACTTC
-	TRBD1	TRBV29-1	TRBJ2-2	15	CSVSDRGRTTGELFF	TGCAGCGTGTCTGACAGGGGACGTACCACCGGGGAGCTGTTTTTT
-	TRBD2	TRBV7-3	TRBJ2-1	14	CASSPGLVSNEQFF	TGTGCCAGCAGCCCGGGACTAGTTAGCAATGAGCAGTTCTTC
-	TRBD1	TRBV23-1	TRBJ1-5	16	CASSHGTGDITQPQHF	TGCGCCAGCAGTCACGGGACAGGGGACATCACTCAGCCCCAGCATTTT
-	-	TRBV6-5	TRBJ1-1	14	CASSYFGRNTEAFF	TGTGCCAGCAGTTACTTTGGGAGGAACACTGAAGCTTTCTTT
-	TRBD1	TRBV7-2	TRBJ1-1	13	CASSSQGATEAFF	TGTGCCAGCAGCTCACAGGGGGCCACTGAAGCTTTCTTT
few	-	TRBV18	TRBJ1-1	13	CASSLALNTEAFF	TGTGCCAGCTCACTAGCGTTGAACACTGAAGCTTTCTTT
once	TRBD2	TRBV28	TRBJ2-7	16	CATLGPGLAASYEQYF	TGTGCCACCTTAGGACCGGGACTAGCGGCCTCCTACGAGCAGTACTTC
-	-	TRBV27	TRBJ2-7	15	CASSTPRDPLEEQYF	TGTGCCAGCAGTACACCCCGGGATCCCCTTGAGGAGCAGTACTTC
-	-	TRBV15	TRBJ2-3	13	CATSRAYTDTQYF	TGTGCCACCAGCAGAGCCTACACAGATACGCAGTATTTT
-	-	TRBV30	TRBJ1-1	12	CAYYEVISEAFF	TGTGCCTACTACGAGGTCATATCTGAAGCTTTCTTT
-	TRBD2	TRBV18	TRBJ2-1	16	CASSPPQREGLNEQFF	TGTGCCAGCTCACCACCGCAGCGGGAGGGTCTCAATGAGCAGTTCTTC
-	TRBD2	TRBV30	TRBJ2-1	14	CAWNTGGQYNEQFF	TGTGCCTGGAATACGGGAGGTCAATACAATGAGCAGTTCTTC
-	TRBD1	TRBV18	TRBJ2-7	16	CASSPTGGQRNYEQYF	TGTGCCAGCTCACCCACAGGGGGCCAACGTAATTACGAGCAGTACTTC
-	-	TRBV10-3	TRBJ1-5	17	CAISDSEIGWSNQPQHF	TGTGCCATCAGTGATTCTGAGATAGGGTGGAGCAATCAGCCCCAGCATTTT
-	TRBD2	TRBV9	TRBJ2-2	17	CASSGTSGRVFAGELFF	TGTGCCAGCAGCGGGACTAGCGGGAGGGTGTTCGCCGGGGAGCTGTTTTTT
-	TRBD1	TRBV19	TRBJ1-5	14	CASMRTGDHQPQHF	TGTGCCAGTATGCGGACAGGGGATCATCAGCCCCAGCATTTT
-	-	TRBV30	TRBJ2-7	13	CAWKGDRTYEQYF	TGTGCCTGGAAGGGAGATCGAACCTACGAGCAGTACTTC
-	TRBD2	TRBV12-5	TRBJ2-5	17	CASGPGTSGGSRETQYF	TGTGCTAGTGGTCCCGGGACTAGCGGGGGCTCCAGGGAGACCCAGTACTTC
-	-	TRBV5-1	TRBJ2-1	15	CASSQTQGSYNEQFF	TGCGCCAGCAGCCAGACACAGGGCTCCTACAATGAGCAGTTCTTC
-	-	TRBV7-6	TRBJ2-7	15	CASSAQEGQAYEQYF	TGTGCCAGCAGCGCGCAGGAGGGACAAGCCTACGAGCAGTACTTC
-	TRBD2	TRBV7-2	TRBJ2-7	15	CASSLTAGGRNEQYF	TGTGCCAGCAGCTTAACGGCGGGGGGGCGGAACGAGCAGTACTTC
-	TRBD1	TRBV9	TRBJ1-1	16	CASSVGGGGLITEAFF	TGTGCCAGCAGCGTAGGGGGAGGGGGCTTGATCACTGAAGCTTTCTTT
-	-	TRBV6-5	TRBJ1-5	13	CASSYSGHEPQHF	TGTGCCAGCAGTTACTCGGGTCATGAGCCCCAGCATTTT
-	-	TRBV4-3	TRBJ2-3	15	CASSQGPGAGDTQYF	TGCGCCAGCAGCCAAGGTCCGGGGGCAGGAGATACGCAGTATTTT
-	TRBD1	TRBV7-9	TRBJ2-1	13	CASNRDRAGEQFF	TGTGCCAGCAACCGGGACAGGGCGGGCGAGCAGTTCTTC
-	-	TRBV28	TRBJ2-3	14	CASSLLGVTDTQYF	TGTGCCAGCAGTCTCCTGGGGGTTACAGATACGCAGTATTTT
-	TRBD2	TRBV7-2	TRBJ2-3	15	CASVLAGRRTDTQYF	TGTGCCAGCGTCCTAGCGGGAAGGCGCACAGATACGCAGTATTTT